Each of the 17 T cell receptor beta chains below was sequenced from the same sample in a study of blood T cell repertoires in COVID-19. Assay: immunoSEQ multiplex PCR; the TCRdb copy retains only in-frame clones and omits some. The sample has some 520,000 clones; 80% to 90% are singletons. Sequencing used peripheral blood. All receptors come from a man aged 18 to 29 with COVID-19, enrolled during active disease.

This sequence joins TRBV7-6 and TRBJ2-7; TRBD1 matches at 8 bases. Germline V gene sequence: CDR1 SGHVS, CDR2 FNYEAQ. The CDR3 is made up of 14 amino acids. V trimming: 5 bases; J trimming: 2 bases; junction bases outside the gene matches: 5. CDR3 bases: TGTGCCAGCAGCCCCTCGACAGGGGCCTACGAGCAGTACTTC. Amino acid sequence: CASSPSTGAYEQYF.

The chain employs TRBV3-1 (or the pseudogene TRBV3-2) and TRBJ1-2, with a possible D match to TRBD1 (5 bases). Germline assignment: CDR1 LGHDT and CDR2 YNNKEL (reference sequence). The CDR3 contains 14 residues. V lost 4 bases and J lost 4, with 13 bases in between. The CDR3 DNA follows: TGTGCCAGCAGCCCCACCACAGGCGGCTATGGCTACACCTTC. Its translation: CASSPTTGGYGYTF.

The CDR3 coding sequence is TGTGCCAGCAGCCAAGTTTCGGGGGTCGGGCAGTTCTTC. Its protein product is CASSQVSGVGQFF. This chain uses TRBV3-1 (or the pseudogene TRBV3-2) with TRBJ2-1; D might be TRBD2 (6 bases). Germline-derived CDR1 and CDR2 are LGHDT and YNNKEL (reference sequence). Trimming pared 1 base from V and 12 bases from J, leaving 13 bases between. The CDR3 spans 13 residues.

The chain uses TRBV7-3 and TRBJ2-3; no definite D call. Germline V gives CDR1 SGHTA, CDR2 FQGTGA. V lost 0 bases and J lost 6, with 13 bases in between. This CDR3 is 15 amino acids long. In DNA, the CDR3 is TGTGCCAGCAGCTTAACCGTTTTGGAGCCGGATACGCAGTATTTT. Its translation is CASSLTVLEPDTQYF.

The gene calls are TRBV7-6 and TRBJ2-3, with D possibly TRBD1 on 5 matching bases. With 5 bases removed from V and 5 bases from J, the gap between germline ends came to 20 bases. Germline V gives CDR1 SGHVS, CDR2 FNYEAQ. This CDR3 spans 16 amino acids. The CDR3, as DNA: TGTGCCAGCAGCGAGGCCAGGGTTTTTGGGGAAGATACGCAGTATTTT. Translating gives CASSEARVFGEDTQYF.

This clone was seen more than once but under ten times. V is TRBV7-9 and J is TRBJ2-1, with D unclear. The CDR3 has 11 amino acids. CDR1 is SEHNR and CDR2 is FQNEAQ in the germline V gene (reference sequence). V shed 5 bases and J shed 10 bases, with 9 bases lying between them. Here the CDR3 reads CASSTQWEQFF. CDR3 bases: TGTGCCAGCAGCACACAATGGGAGCAGTTCTTC.

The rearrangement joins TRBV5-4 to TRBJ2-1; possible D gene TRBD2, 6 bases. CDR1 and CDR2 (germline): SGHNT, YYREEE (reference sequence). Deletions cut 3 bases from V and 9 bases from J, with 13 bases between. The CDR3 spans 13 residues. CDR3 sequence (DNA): TGTGCCAGCAGCTGGGACCCACTAGCTGAGCAGTTCTTC. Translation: CASSWDPLAEQFF.

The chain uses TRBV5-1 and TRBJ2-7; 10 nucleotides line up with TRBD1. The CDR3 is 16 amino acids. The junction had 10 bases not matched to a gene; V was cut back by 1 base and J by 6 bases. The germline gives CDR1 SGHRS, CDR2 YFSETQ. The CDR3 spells CASSLRPGQGTSEQYF. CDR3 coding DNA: TGCGCCAGCAGCTTGAGGCCGGGACAGGGGACAAGCGAGCAGTACTTC.

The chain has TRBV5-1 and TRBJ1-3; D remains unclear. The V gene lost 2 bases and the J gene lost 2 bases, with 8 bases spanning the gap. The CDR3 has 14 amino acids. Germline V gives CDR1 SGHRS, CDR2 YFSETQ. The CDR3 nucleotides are TGCGCCAGCAGCTTACCAGGTACTGGAAACACCATATATTTT. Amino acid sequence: CASSLPGTGNTIYF.

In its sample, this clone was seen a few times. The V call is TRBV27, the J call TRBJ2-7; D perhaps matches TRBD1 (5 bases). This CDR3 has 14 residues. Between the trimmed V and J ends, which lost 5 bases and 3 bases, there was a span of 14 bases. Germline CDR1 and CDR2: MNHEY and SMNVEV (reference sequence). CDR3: CASSVTVNGYEQYF. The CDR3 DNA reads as TGTGCCAGCAGTGTGACAGTAAATGGCTACGAGCAGTACTTC.

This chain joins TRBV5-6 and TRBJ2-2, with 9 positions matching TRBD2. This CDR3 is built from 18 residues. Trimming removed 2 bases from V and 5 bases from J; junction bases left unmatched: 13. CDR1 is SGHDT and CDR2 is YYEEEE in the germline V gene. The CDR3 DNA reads TGTGCCAGCAGCTTTGCTTATAGCGGGAGAGGTGGGACCGGGGAGCTGTTTTTT. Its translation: CASSFAYSGRGGTGELFF.

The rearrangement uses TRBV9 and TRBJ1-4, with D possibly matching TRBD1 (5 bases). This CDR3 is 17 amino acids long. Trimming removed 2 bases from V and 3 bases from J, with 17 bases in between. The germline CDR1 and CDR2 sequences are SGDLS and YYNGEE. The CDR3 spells CASSVTSRVVSNEKLFF. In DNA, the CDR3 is TGTGCCAGCAGCGTTACTAGCAGGGTGGTTTCTAATGAAAAACTGTTTTTT.

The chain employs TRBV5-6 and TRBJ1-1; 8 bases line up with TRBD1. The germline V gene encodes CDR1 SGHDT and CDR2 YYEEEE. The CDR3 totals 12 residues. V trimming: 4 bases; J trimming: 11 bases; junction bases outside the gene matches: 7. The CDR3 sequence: CASSHDRGPAFF. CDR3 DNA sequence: TGTGCCAGCAGCCACGACAGGGGTCCTGCTTTCTTT.

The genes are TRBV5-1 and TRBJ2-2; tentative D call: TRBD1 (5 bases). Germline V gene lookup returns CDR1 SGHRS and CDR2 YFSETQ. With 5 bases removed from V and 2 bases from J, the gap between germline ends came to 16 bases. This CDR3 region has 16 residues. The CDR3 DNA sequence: TGCGCCAGCAGATCCGACAGACAATTAAACACCGGGGAGCTGTTTTTT. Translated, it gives CASRSDRQLNTGELFF.

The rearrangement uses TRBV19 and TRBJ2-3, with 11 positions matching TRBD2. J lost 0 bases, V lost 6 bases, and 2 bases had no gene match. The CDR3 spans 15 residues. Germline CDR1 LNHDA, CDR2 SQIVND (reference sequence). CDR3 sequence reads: CASRGLAVSTDTQYF. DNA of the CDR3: TGTGCCAGTAGGGGACTAGCGGTTAGCACAGATACGCAGTATTTT.

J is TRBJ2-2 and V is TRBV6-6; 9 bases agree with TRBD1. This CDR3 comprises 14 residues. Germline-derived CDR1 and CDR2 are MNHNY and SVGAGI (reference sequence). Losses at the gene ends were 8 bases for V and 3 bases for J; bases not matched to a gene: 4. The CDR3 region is CASGQGIDTGELFF. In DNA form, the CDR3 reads TGTGCCAGCGGACAGGGGATAGACACCGGGGAGCTGTTTTTT.

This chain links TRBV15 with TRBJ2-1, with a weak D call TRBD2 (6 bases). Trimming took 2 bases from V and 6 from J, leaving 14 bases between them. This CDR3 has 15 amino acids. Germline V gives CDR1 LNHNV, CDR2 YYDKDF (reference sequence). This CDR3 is CATSRLGGPLNEQFF. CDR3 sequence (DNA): TGTGCCACCAGCAGATTAGGAGGGCCACTCAATGAGCAGTTCTTC.